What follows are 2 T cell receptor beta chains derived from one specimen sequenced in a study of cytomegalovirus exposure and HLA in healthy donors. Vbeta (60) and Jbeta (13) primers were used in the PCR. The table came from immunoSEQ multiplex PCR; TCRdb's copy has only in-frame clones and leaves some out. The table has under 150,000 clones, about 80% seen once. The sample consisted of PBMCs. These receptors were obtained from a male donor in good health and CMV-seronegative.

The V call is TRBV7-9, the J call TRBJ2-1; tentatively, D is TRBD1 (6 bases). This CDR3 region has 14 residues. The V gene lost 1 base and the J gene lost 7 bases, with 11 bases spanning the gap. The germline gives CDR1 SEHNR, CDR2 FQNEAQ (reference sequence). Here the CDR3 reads CASSLVGQKNEQFF. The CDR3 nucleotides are TGTGCCAGCAGCTTAGTAGGACAGAAAAATGAGCAGTTCTTC.

The CDR3 bases are TGTGCCAGTCGCGGGACAGGGACGAACACTGAAGCTTTCTTT. Its protein product is CASRGTGTNTEAFF. The J gene is TRBJ1-1, the V gene TRBV19, with 9 bases lining up with TRBD1. Trimming cost V 8 bases and J 1 base; bases outside gene matches: 5. The CDR3 spans 14 residues. The germline V gene encodes CDR1 LNHDA and CDR2 SQIVND (reference sequence).